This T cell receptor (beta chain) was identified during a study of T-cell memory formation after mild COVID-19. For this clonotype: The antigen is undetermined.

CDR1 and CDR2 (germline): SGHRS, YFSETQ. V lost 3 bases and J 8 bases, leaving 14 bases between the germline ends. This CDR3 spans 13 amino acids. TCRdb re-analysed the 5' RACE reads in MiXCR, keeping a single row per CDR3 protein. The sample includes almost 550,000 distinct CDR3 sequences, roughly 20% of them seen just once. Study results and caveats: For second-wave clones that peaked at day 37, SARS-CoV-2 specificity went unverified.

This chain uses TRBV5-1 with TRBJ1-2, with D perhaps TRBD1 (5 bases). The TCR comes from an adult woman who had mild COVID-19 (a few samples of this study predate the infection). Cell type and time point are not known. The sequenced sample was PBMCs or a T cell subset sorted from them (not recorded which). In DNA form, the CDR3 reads TGCGCCAGCAGCTCAGGGTCTGAACGCGGCTACACCTTC. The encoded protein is CASSSGSERGYTF.